The rows below give T cell receptor beta chains drawn from one sample of a study of blood T cells in healthy people across ages. MiXCR, run by TCRdb on the 5' RACE reads, gives a single entry per CDR3 protein. The data show about 1.1 million distinct CDR3 sequences, with roughly two fifths seen just once and about an eighth held by the top ten. The sequencing input was blood. These receptors originate from a man between 18 and 29 years old in good health. Each CDR3 is given with its conserved first and last residue. Fields, in order: V gene, J gene, D gene, clone size, CDR3 protein, CDR3 DNA. D genes are given only for firm matches. Only some rows state a clone size, as once, few, many or a class for expanded clones.

v_gene: TRBV4-3
j_gene: TRBJ1-2
d_gene: TRBD1
abundance: .
CDR3aa: CASSQEQGTSDGYTF
CDR3nt: TGCGCCAGCAGCCAAGAACAGGGGACGTCTGATGGCTACACCTTC

v_gene: TRBV6-6
j_gene: TRBJ2-2
d_gene: .
abundance: .
CDR3aa: CASSPPGFFTGELFF
CDR3nt: TGTGCCAGCAGCCCCCCAGGCTTCTTCACCGGGGAGCTGTTTTTT

v_gene: TRBV6-2/TRBV6-3
j_gene: TRBJ1-2
d_gene: .
abundance: .
CDR3aa: CASSYAEGVNGYTF
CDR3nt: TGTGCCAGCAGTTACGCAGAGGGCGTCAATGGCTACACCTTC

v_gene: TRBV29-1
j_gene: TRBJ1-2
d_gene: TRBD1
abundance: many
CDR3aa: CSEDRDYGYTF
CDR3nt: TGCAGCGAAGACAGGGACTATGGCTACACCTTC

v_gene: TRBV13
j_gene: TRBJ2-1
d_gene: .
abundance: many
CDR3aa: CASSDGPNEQFF
CDR3nt: TGTGCCAGCAGCGACGGACCCAATGAGCAGTTCTTC

v_gene: TRBV27
j_gene: TRBJ2-2
d_gene: TRBD2
abundance: few
CDR3aa: CASNPSGGVNTGELFF
CDR3nt: TGTGCCAGCAACCCTAGCGGGGGGGTGAACACCGGGGAGCTGTTTTTT

v_gene: TRBV12-3/TRBV12-4
j_gene: TRBJ2-1
d_gene: TRBD1
abundance: many
CDR3aa: CASTKTGGANNEQFF
CDR3nt: TGTGCCAGCACCAAAACAGGGGGCGCGAACAATGAGCAGTTCTTC

v_gene: TRBV6-6
j_gene: TRBJ1-2
d_gene: .
abundance: .
CDR3aa: CASADSWGGGYTF
CDR3nt: TGTGCCAGCGCCGACTCCTGGGGTGGTGGCTACACCTTC

v_gene: TRBV27
j_gene: TRBJ2-7
d_gene: .
abundance: once
CDR3aa: CANSLFGEQYF
CDR3nt: TGTGCCAACAGTTTATTTGGAGAGCAGTACTTC

v_gene: TRBV10-3
j_gene: TRBJ2-1
d_gene: .
abundance: few
CDR3aa: CAISVNKGTYNEQFF
CDR3nt: TGTGCCATCAGTGTAAACAAGGGGACATACAATGAGCAGTTCTTC

v_gene: TRBV7-3
j_gene: TRBJ2-3
d_gene: TRBD2
abundance: .
CDR3aa: CASSPKAGSTDTQYF
CDR3nt: TGTGCCAGCAGCCCTAAAGCGGGGTCCACAGATACGCAGTATTTT

v_gene: TRBV2
j_gene: TRBJ1-4
d_gene: TRBD1
abundance: few
CDR3aa: CASSRQGVANEKLFF
CDR3nt: TGTGCCAGCAGTAGACAGGGCGTTGCTAATGAAAAACTGTTTTTT

v_gene: TRBV29-1
j_gene: TRBJ1-4
d_gene: .
abundance: few
CDR3aa: CSVNDGAGKKLFF
CDR3nt: TGCAGCGTGAACGACGGGGCGGGCAAAAAACTGTTTTTT

v_gene: TRBV20-1
j_gene: TRBJ2-7
d_gene: TRBD2
abundance: few
CDR3aa: CSAQKETSGGYEQYF
CDR3nt: TGCAGTGCTCAGAAGGAGACTAGCGGGGGATACGAGCAGTACTTC

v_gene: TRBV6-1
j_gene: TRBJ2-3
d_gene: .
abundance: .
CDR3aa: CASSERGPDTQYF
CDR3nt: TGTGCCAGCAGTGAACGCGGCCCAGATACGCAGTATTTT

v_gene: TRBV10-3
j_gene: TRBJ1-4
d_gene: .
abundance: .
CDR3aa: CAIQAELNEKLFF
CDR3nt: TGTGCCATCCAGGCAGAACTTAATGAAAAACTGTTTTTT

v_gene: TRBV20-1
j_gene: TRBJ1-5
d_gene: .
abundance: .
CDR3aa: CSARVGQINQPQHF
CDR3nt: TGCAGTGCTAGGGTCGGACAGATTAATCAGCCCCAGCATTTT

v_gene: TRBV7-2
j_gene: TRBJ1-4
d_gene: .
abundance: .
CDR3aa: CASRPEVPNEKLFF
CDR3nt: TGTGCCAGCAGACCAGAAGTTCCTAATGAAAAACTGTTTTTT

v_gene: TRBV20-1
j_gene: TRBJ1-1
d_gene: .
abundance: .
CDR3aa: CSADPRIEAFF
CDR3nt: TGCAGTGCCGACCCGAGGATTGAAGCTTTCTTT

v_gene: TRBV18
j_gene: TRBJ1-2
d_gene: TRBD1
abundance: many
CDR3aa: CASSPDRGGYGYTF
CDR3nt: TGTGCCAGCAGCCCCGACAGGGGGGGCTATGGCTACACCTTC

v_gene: TRBV4-2
j_gene: TRBJ1-2
d_gene: .
abundance: .
CDR3aa: CASSQGGRIRYGYTF
CDR3nt: TGTGCCAGCAGCCAAGGGGGCAGGATTAGATATGGCTACACCTTC

v_gene: TRBV20-1
j_gene: TRBJ1-1
d_gene: .
abundance: .
CDR3aa: CSASKIRAGRSVNTEAFF
CDR3nt: TGCAGTGCTAGTAAAATCAGGGCTGGCCGTTCGGTCAACACTGAAGCTTTCTTT

v_gene: TRBV6-2/TRBV6-3
j_gene: TRBJ1-1
d_gene: .
abundance: .
CDR3aa: CASEGRFMNTEAFF
CDR3nt: TGTGCCAGCGAGGGGCGGTTCATGAACACTGAAGCTTTCTTT

v_gene: TRBV7-3
j_gene: TRBJ2-3
d_gene: TRBD2
abundance: .
CDR3aa: CASSPSSGAILGDTQYF
CDR3nt: TGTGCCAGCAGCCCATCTAGCGGGGCCATCTTAGGGGATACGCAGTATTTT

v_gene: TRBV4-3
j_gene: TRBJ2-2
d_gene: .
abundance: .
CDR3aa: CASSQDLRGKNTGELFF
CDR3nt: TGCGCCAGCAGTCAAGATCTCCGCGGGAAGAACACCGGGGAGCTGTTTTTT

v_gene: TRBV7-2
j_gene: TRBJ2-7
d_gene: .
abundance: few
CDR3aa: CASSLLPSSYNEQYF
CDR3nt: TGTGCCAGCAGCTTATTGCCGAGCTCCTACAATGAGCAGTACTTC

v_gene: TRBV9
j_gene: TRBJ2-2
d_gene: .
abundance: few
CDR3aa: CASSVAGPLNTGELFF
CDR3nt: TGTGCCAGCAGCGTAGCGGGGCCTTTGAACACCGGGGAGCTGTTTTTT

v_gene: TRBV6-6
j_gene: TRBJ2-1
d_gene: .
abundance: .
CDR3aa: CASSQRAGRNKEQFF
CDR3nt: TGTGCCAGCAGCCAAAGGGCGGGAAGGAACAAGGAGCAGTTCTTC

v_gene: TRBV5-1
j_gene: TRBJ2-7
d_gene: .
abundance: .
CDR3aa: CASSPRQWGDEQYF
CDR3nt: TGCGCCAGCAGCCCACGACAATGGGGGGACGAGCAGTACTTC

v_gene: TRBV6-2/TRBV6-3
j_gene: TRBJ2-1
d_gene: .
abundance: few
CDR3aa: CASTEGIEQFF
CDR3nt: TGTGCCAGCACGGAAGGAATTGAGCAGTTCTTC

v_gene: TRBV6-5
j_gene: TRBJ2-3
d_gene: .
abundance: .
CDR3aa: CASSYSFGAITSTDTQYF
CDR3nt: TGTGCCAGCAGTTACTCTTTTGGGGCGATCACTAGCACAGATACGCAGTATTTT

v_gene: TRBV2
j_gene: TRBJ1-5
d_gene: .
abundance: .
CDR3aa: CASRGEYSNQPQHF
CDR3nt: TGTGCCAGCAGGGGCGAATATAGCAATCAGCCCCAGCATTTT

v_gene: TRBV7-2
j_gene: TRBJ1-4
d_gene: .
abundance: few
CDR3aa: CASSLVEGSGEKLFF
CDR3nt: TGTGCCAGCAGCTTAGTTGAGGGTTCGGGTGAAAAACTGTTTTTT

v_gene: TRBV6-5
j_gene: TRBJ2-1
d_gene: .
abundance: .
CDR3aa: CASSYSIPGADNEQFF
CDR3nt: TGTGCCAGCAGTTACTCGATTCCGGGGGCAGACAATGAGCAGTTCTTC

v_gene: TRBV5-6
j_gene: TRBJ2-1
d_gene: .
abundance: .
CDR3aa: CASSLVGQLSYEQFF
CDR3nt: TGTGCCAGCAGCTTGGTTGGACAGCTCTCCTACGAGCAGTTCTTC

v_gene: TRBV11-1
j_gene: TRBJ2-5
d_gene: .
abundance: few
CDR3aa: CASSLDTGKETQYF
CDR3nt: TGTGCCAGCAGCTTAGATACCGGAAAAGAGACCCAGTACTTC

v_gene: TRBV5-1
j_gene: TRBJ1-5
d_gene: TRBD1
abundance: few
CDR3aa: CASSLRTGPNQPQHF
CDR3nt: TGCGCCAGCAGCCTAAGGACAGGGCCCAATCAGCCCCAGCATTTT

v_gene: TRBV7-8
j_gene: TRBJ1-1
d_gene: .
abundance: .
CDR3aa: CASSHFPRANTEAFF
CDR3nt: TGTGCCAGCAGCCACTTCCCCAGGGCAAACACTGAAGCTTTCTTT

v_gene: TRBV7-2
j_gene: TRBJ2-1
d_gene: .
abundance: few
CDR3aa: CASSFATAFSSYNEQFF
CDR3nt: TGTGCCAGCAGCTTCGCGACAGCCTTCTCCTCCTACAATGAGCAGTTCTTC

v_gene: TRBV12-3/TRBV12-4
j_gene: TRBJ1-6
d_gene: .
abundance: .
CDR3aa: CASSFSGGVNSPLHF
CDR3nt: TGTGCCAGCAGTTTCTCAGGAGGGGTCAATTCACCCCTCCACTTT

v_gene: TRBV2
j_gene: TRBJ2-5
d_gene: TRBD1
abundance: many
CDR3aa: CATRDRGETQYF
CDR3nt: TGTGCCACCCGGGACAGGGGAGAGACCCAGTACTTC

v_gene: TRBV12-3/TRBV12-4
j_gene: TRBJ1-1
d_gene: .
abundance: few
CDR3aa: CASSLSWGTMNTEAFF
CDR3nt: TGTGCCAGCAGCTTAAGTTGGGGGACTATGAACACTGAAGCTTTCTTT

v_gene: TRBV7-2
j_gene: TRBJ2-5
d_gene: .
abundance: .
CDR3aa: CASRRNWDKQETQYF
CDR3nt: TGTGCCAGCAGACGGAATTGGGACAAACAAGAGACCCAGTACTTC

v_gene: TRBV14
j_gene: TRBJ1-4
d_gene: .
abundance: .
CDR3aa: CASSQDRRGVVGEKLFF
CDR3nt: TGTGCCAGCAGCCAAGATAGACGGGGCGTAGTGGGTGAAAAACTGTTTTTT

v_gene: TRBV27
j_gene: TRBJ2-2
d_gene: .
abundance: few
CDR3aa: CASSASQSNTGELFF
CDR3nt: TGTGCCAGCAGTGCCAGTCAATCGAACACCGGGGAGCTGTTTTTT

v_gene: TRBV25-1
j_gene: TRBJ1-2
d_gene: .
abundance: .
CDR3aa: CASSARGTTNYGYTF
CDR3nt: TGTGCCAGCAGTGCCAGGGGAACCACAAACTATGGCTACACCTTC

v_gene: TRBV21-1
j_gene: TRBJ1-2
d_gene: .
abundance: .
CDR3aa: CASSKVGRTKGYTF
CDR3nt: TGTGCCAGCAGCAAAGTTGGCAGGACAAAAGGCTACACCTTC

v_gene: TRBV9
j_gene: TRBJ2-3
d_gene: .
abundance: .
CDR3aa: CASSVDDWASTDTQYF
CDR3nt: TGTGCCAGCAGCGTAGATGACTGGGCTAGCACAGATACGCAGTATTTT

v_gene: TRBV18
j_gene: TRBJ1-2
d_gene: .
abundance: many
CDR3aa: CASSRDTYGYTF
CDR3nt: TGTGCCAGCTCCCGCGATACATATGGCTACACCTTC

v_gene: TRBV7-2
j_gene: TRBJ1-2
d_gene: TRBD1
abundance: .
CDR3aa: CASSLTGGQGNYGYTF
CDR3nt: TGTGCCAGCAGCTTAACGGGGGGACAGGGGAACTATGGCTACACCTTC

v_gene: TRBV6-5
j_gene: TRBJ1-2
d_gene: .
abundance: .
CDR3aa: CASSRTENYDYTF
CDR3nt: TGTGCCAGCAGCCGGACGGAAAACTATGACTACACCTTC

v_gene: TRBV6-6
j_gene: TRBJ2-2
d_gene: TRBD1
abundance: .
CDR3aa: CASRDRGFGGELFF
CDR3nt: TGTGCCAGCCGGGACAGGGGGTTCGGCGGGGAGCTGTTTTTT

v_gene: TRBV11-3
j_gene: TRBJ2-5
d_gene: .
abundance: .
CDR3aa: CASSSSEQETQYF
CDR3nt: TGTGCCAGCAGCTCTAGCGAGCAGGAGACCCAGTACTTC

v_gene: TRBV20-1
j_gene: TRBJ2-3
d_gene: TRBD2
abundance: .
CDR3aa: CSASTLAGGAGTQYF
CDR3nt: TGCAGTGCTAGTACACTAGCGGGGGGAGCTGGTACGCAGTATTTT

v_gene: TRBV6-2/TRBV6-3
j_gene: TRBJ2-6
d_gene: .
abundance: many
CDR3aa: CASSRLGEPGSGANVLTF
CDR3nt: TGTGCCAGCAGCCGTCTTGGGGAACCCGGCTCTGGGGCCAACGTCCTGACTTTC